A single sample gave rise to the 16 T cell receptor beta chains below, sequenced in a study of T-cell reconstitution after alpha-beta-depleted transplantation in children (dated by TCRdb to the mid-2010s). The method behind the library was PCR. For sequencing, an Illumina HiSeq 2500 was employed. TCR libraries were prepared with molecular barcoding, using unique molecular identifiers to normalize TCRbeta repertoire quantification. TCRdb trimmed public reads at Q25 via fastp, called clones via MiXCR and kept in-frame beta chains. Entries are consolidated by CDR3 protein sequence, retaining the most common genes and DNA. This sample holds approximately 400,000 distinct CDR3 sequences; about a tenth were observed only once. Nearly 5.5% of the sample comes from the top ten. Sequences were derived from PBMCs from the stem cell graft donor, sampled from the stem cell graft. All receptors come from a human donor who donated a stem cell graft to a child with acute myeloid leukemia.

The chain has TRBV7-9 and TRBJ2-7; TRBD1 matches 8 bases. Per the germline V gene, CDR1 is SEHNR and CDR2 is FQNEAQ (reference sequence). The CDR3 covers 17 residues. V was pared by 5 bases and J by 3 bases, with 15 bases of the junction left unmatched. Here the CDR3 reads CASSPTALRGTGYEQYF. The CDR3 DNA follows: TGTGCCAGCAGCCCGACGGCCCTTAGGGGGACAGGCTACGAGCAGTACTTC.

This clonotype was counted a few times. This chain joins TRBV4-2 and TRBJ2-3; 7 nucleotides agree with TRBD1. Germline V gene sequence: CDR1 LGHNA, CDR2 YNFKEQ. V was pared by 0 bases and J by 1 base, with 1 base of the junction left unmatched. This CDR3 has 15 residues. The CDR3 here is CASSQEGGGTDTQYF. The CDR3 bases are TGTGCCAGCAGCCAAGAAGGGGGCGGCACAGATACGCAGTATTTT.

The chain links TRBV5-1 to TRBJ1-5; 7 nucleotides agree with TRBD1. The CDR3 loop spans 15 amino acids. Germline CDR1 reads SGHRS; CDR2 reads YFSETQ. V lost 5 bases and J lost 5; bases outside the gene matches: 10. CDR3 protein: CASREGGREDQPQHF. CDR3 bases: TGCGCCAGCAGAGAAGGGGGCAGGGAAGATCAGCCCCAGCATTTT.

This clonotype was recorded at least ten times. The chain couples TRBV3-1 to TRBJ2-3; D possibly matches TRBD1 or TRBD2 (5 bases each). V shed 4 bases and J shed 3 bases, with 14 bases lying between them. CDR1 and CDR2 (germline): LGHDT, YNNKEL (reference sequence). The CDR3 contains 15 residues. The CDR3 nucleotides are TGTGCCAGCAGCCCTCCCGAGGGGCTTACAGATACGCAGTATTTT. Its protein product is CASSPPEGLTDTQYF.

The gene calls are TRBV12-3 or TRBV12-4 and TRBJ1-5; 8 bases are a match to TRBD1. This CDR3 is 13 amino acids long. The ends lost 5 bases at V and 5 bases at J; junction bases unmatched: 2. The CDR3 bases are TGTGCCAGCAGTAAGACAGGGGATCAGCCCCAGCATTTT. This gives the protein CASSKTGDQPQHF.

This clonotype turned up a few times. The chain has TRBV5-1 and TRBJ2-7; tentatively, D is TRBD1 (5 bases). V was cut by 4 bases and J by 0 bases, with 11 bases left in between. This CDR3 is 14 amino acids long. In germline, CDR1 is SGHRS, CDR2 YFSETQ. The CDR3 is CASSLDTNSYEQYF. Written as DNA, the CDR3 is TGCGCCAGCAGCCTGGACACAAACTCCTACGAGCAGTACTTC. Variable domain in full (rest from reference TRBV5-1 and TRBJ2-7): KAGVTQTPRYLIKTRGQQVTLSCSPISGHRSVSWYQQTPGQGLQFLFEYFSETQRNKGNFPGRFSGRQFSNSRSEMNVSTLELGDSALYLCASSLDTNSYEQYFGPGTRLTVT.

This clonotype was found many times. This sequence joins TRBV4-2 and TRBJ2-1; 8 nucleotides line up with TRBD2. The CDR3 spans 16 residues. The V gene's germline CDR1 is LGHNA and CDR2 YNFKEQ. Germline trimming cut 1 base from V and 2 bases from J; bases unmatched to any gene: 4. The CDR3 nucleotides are TGTGCCAGCAGCCAAGTCGGCGGGAGGACCTACAATGAGCAGTTCTTC. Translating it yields CASSQVGGRTYNEQFF.

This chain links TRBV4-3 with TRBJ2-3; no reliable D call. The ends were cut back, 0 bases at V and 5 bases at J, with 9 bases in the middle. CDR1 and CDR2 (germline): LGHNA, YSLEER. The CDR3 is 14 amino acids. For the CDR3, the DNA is TGCGCCAGCAGCCAAGATAAGGCCGAAGATACGCAGTATTTT. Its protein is CASSQDKAEDTQYF.

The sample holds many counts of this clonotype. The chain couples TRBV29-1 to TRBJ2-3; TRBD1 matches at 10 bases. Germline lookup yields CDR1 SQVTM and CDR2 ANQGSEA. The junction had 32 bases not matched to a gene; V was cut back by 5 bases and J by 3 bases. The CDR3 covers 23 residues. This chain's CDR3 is CSVTPTGGGRTGQGGPSTDTQYF. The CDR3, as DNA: TGCAGCGTTACCCCGACAGGGGGCGGACGAACCGGGCAAGGGGGGCCGTCAACAGATACGCAGTATTTT.

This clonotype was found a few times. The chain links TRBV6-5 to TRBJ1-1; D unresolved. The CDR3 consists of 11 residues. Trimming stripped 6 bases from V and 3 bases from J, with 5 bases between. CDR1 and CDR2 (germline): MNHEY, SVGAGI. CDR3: CASRRDTEAFF. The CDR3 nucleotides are TGTGCCAGCAGAAGGGACACTGAAGCTTTCTTT.

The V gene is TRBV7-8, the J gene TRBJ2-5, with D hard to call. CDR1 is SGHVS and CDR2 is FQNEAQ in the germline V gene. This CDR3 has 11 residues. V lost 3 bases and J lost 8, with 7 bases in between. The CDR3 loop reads CASSFELTQYF. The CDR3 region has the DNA TGTGCCAGCAGCTTCGAGCTAACCCAGTACTTC.

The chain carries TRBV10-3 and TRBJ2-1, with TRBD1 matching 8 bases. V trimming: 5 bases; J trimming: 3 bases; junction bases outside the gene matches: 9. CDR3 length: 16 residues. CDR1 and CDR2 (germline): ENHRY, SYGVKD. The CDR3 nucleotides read TGTGCCATCAGTCCTCGCGGACAGGGCAACTACAATGAGCAGTTCTTC. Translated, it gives CAISPRGQGNYNEQFF.

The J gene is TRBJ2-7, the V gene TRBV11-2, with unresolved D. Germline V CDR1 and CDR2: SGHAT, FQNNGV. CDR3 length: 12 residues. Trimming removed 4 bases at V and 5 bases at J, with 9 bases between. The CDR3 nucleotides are TGTGCCAGCAGCTCTAGACGGAACGAGCAGTACTTC. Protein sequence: CASSSRRNEQYF.

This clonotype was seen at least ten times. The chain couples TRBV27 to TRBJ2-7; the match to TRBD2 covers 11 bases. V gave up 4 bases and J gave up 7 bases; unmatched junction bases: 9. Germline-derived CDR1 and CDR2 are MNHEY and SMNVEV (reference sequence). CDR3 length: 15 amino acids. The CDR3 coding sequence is TGTGCCAGCAGTTCCGAGACTAGCGGGAAGGATGAGCAGTACTTC. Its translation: CASSSETSGKDEQYF.

CDR3 DNA sequence: TGTGCCACCATCAGAGACTATGGCTACACCTTC. This gives the protein CATIRDYGYTF. The rearrangement uses TRBV7-2 and TRBJ1-2; the D is unclear. Germline CDR1 and CDR2: SGHTA and FQGNSA. Trimming left V 10 bases short and J 3 bases short, with 9 bases between. This CDR3 spans 11 amino acids.

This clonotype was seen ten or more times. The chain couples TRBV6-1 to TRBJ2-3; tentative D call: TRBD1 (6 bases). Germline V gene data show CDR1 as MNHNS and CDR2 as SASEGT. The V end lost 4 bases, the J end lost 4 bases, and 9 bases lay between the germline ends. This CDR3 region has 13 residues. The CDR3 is CASSGYRADTQYF. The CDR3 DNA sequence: TGTGCCAGCAGTGGATACAGGGCAGATACGCAGTATTTT.